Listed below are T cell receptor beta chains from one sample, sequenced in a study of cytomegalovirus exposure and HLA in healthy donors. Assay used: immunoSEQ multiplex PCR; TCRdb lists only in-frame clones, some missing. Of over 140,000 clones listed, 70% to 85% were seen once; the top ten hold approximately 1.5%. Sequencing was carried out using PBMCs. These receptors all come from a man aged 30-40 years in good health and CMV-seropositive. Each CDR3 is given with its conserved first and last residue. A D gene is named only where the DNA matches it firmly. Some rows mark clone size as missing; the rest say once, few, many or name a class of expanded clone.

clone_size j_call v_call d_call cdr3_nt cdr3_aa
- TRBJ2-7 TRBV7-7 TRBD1 TGTGCTAGCAGCCACGACAGGGAGAGGGAGCAGTACTTC CASSHDREREQYF
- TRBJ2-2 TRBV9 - TGTGCCAGCAGCGGGCAAGGGGGTGGGAACACCGGGGAGCTGTTTTTT CASSGQGGGNTGELFF
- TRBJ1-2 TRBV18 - TGTGCCAGCTCACCAGTCTTCCAGAACTATGGCTACACCTTC CASSPVFQNYGYTF
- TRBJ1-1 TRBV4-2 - TGTGCCAGCAGCCAAGATATCTGGAGGGAGGGCGACGCTGAAGCTTTCTTT CASSQDIWREGDAEAFF
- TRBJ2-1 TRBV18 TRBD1 TGTGCCAGCTCACCCCAGGGACAGGGCCTCAATGAGCAGTTCTTC CASSPQGQGLNEQFF
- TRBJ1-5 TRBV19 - TGTGCCAGTAGAACCGGACAGACCAATCAGCCCCAGCATTTT CASRTGQTNQPQHF
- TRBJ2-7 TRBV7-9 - TGTGCCAGCAGCTTAGTGACAGCACCCTACGAGCAGTACTTC CASSLVTAPYEQYF
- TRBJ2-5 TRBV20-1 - TGCAGTGTTGAGTACCAAGAGACCCAGTACTTC CSVEYQETQYF
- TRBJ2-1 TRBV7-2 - TGTGCCAGCAGCACCAGGTTGGCAGAGGGATACAATGAGCAGTTCTTC CASSTRLAEGYNEQFF
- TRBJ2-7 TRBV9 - TGTGCCAGCAGCGCGATGGACTATGCCCCATACGAGCAGTACTTC CASSAMDYAPYEQYF
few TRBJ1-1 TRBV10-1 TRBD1 TGCGCCAGCAGCGAACACGGACAGGGCACTGAAGCTTTCTTT CASSEHGQGTEAFF
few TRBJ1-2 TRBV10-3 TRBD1 TGTGCCATCAGTGGGGGGGACAGGTTGAGATCCTATGGCTACACCTTC CAISGGDRLRSYGYTF
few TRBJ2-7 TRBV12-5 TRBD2 TGTGCTAGTGGTTTGACAGCGGGAGGGTACTCCTACGAGCAGTACTTC CASGLTAGGYSYEQYF
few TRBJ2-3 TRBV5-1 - TGCGCCAGCAGCTTGGCACTATCCTCCGATACGCAGTATTTT CASSLALSSDTQYF
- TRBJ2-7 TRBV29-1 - TGCAGCGTGCCACAGGGTTTGAGCTCCTACGAGCAGTACTTC CSVPQGLSSYEQYF
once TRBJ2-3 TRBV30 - TGTGCCTGGAGTGTAACCCAGGATACGCAGTATTTT CAWSVTQDTQYF
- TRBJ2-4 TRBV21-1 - TGTGCCAGCAGCAAAGCGCGCCCCGACAGTGCCAAAAACATTCAGTACTTC CASSKARPDSAKNIQYF
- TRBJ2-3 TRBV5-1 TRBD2 TGCGCCAGCAGCCCTGGGGCTAGCGGAACAGATACGCAGTATTTT CASSPGASGTDTQYF
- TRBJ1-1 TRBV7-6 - TGTGCCAGCACCTCTGACATGAACACTGAAGCTTTCTTT CASTSDMNTEAFF
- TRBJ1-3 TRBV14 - TGTGCCAGCAGCACGCAGGGATACACCATATATTTT CASSTQGYTIYF
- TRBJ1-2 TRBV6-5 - TGTGCCAGCACTAGAGGCCAGGGACATTATGGCTACACCTTC CASTRGQGHYGYTF
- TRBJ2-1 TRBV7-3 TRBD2 TGTGCCAGCAGCCAACCCACGGGACTAGCGGGAGCGTACAATGAGCAGTTCTTC CASSQPTGLAGAYNEQFF
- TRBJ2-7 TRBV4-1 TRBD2 TGCGCCAGCAGCCAAGTGCTTGAACGGACTAGCGGCGCCTACGAGCAGTACTTC CASSQVLERTSGAYEQYF
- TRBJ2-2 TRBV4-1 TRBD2 TGCGCCAGCAGCCAAGGACTAGCGAGGAACACCGGGGAGCTGTTTTTT CASSQGLARNTGELFF
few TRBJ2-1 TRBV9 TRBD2 TGTGCCAGCAGTCCCAGGACTAGCGGGGGCCATGAGCAGTTCTTC CASSPRTSGGHEQFF
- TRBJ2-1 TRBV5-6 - TGTGCCAGCAGCTTGGATCCAGAAACCTACAATGAGCAGTTCTTC CASSLDPETYNEQFF
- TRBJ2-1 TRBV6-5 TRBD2 TGTGCCAGCAGTTACTCGATTCTAGCGGGAGGAAAGCAGTTCTTC CASSYSILAGGKQFF
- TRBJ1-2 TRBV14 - TGTGCCAGCAGCCCATCGGGGAGCAGTATATGGCTAGATGGCTACACCTTC CASSPSGSSIWLDGYTF
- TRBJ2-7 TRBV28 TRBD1 TGTGCCAGCAGCCCGAGGGGGCTCACTTCCTACGAGCAGTACTTC CASSPRGLTSYEQYF
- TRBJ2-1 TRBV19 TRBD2 TGTGCCAGTAGTATCACGGGGGGGAGGAATGAGCAGTTCTTC CASSITGGRNEQFF
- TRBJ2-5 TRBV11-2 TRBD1 TGTGCCAGCAGCAAACCGACAGGGGGCCTAGAGACCCAGTACTTC CASSKPTGGLETQYF
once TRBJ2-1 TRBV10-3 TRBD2 TGTGCCATCAGGGCACTAGCGGAATATGAGCAGTTCTTC CAIRALAEYEQFF
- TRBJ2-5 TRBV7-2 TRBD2 TGTGCCAGCAGCTCGGCCCGGCGGGAGATCCAAGAGACCCAGTACTTC CASSSARREIQETQYF
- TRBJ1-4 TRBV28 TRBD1 TGTGCCAGCAGCCAAGACAGGGTAGATGAAAAACTGTTTTTT CASSQDRVDEKLFF
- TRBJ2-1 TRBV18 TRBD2 TGTGCCAGCTCACCCCTAGCGGGAGGAAGCAATGAGCAGTTCTTC CASSPLAGGSNEQFF
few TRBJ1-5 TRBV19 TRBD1 TGTGCCAGTAGTACAGGGACAGGGGGTGGTCAGCCCCAGCATTTT CASSTGTGGGQPQHF
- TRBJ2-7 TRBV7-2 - TGTGCCAGCAGCTCCCAGAAGTACGAGCAGTACTTC CASSSQKYEQYF
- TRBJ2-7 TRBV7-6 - TGTGCCAGCAGCTTGGGGCAGGGGGGAAGCGAGCAGTACTTC CASSLGQGGSEQYF
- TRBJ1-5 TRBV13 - TGTGCCAGCAGCTCCTATTTTAGCAATCAGCCCCAGCATTTT CASSSYFSNQPQHF
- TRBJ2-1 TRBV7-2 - TGTGCCAGCACCCTAGGGGGGGCCGACTACAATGAGCAGTTCTTC CASTLGGADYNEQFF
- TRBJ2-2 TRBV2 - TGTGCCAGCACCAAGGACAGAGTAACCGGGGAGCTGTTTTTT CASTKDRVTGELFF
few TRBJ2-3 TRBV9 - TGTGCCAGCAGCGTAGGCGGGGATAGTCCCACAGATACGCAGTATTTT CASSVGGDSPTDTQYF
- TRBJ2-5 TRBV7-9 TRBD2 TGTGCCAGCAGCCCGGGACTAGCGGGAGGGCCTCAAGAGACCCAGTACTTC CASSPGLAGGPQETQYF
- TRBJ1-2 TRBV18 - TGTGCCAGCTCCCTGACAAACAGAAACTATGGCTACACCTTC CASSLTNRNYGYTF
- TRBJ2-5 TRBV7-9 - TGTGCCAGCAGCTTAAACAGACAAGAGACCCAGTACTTC CASSLNRQETQYF
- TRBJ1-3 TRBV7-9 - TGTGCCAGCGATAGAGGGGGCTCTGGAAACACCATATATTTT CASDRGGSGNTIYF
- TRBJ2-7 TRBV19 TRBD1 TGTGCCAGTAGTATGGCCGGGGACAGGGGGGACTACGAGCAGTACTTC CASSMAGDRGDYEQYF
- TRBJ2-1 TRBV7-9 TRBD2 TGTGCCAGCAGCTTAGGTACAGCGGGAGGGCGCAATGAGCAGTTCTTC CASSLGTAGGRNEQFF
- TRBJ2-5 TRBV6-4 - TGTGCCAGCAGTGCTACAGGGGGGGTAGGCGAGACCCAGTACTTC CASSATGGVGETQYF
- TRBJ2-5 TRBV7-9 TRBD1 TGTGCCAGCAGAAGGACTTGGGGACAGGGGGCCCAAGAGACCCAGTACTTC CASRRTWGQGAQETQYF
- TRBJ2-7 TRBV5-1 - TGCGCCAGCAGCTCGACCCCTTTTAGTAGCAGCGTACGTGAGCAGTACTTC CASSSTPFSSSVREQYF
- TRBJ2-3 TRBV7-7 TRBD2 TGTGCCAGCAGCTTAGGTGCTAGCGGGTCTGGAGGTACAGATACGCAGTATTTT CASSLGASGSGGTDTQYF
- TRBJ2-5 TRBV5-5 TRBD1 TGTGCCAGCAGCTCGGGACAGTACCAAGAGACCCAGTACTTC CASSSGQYQETQYF
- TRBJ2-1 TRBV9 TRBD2 TGTGCCAGCAGCGCAGGAGCGGGGGGGCTGGATGAGCAGTTCTTC CASSAGAGGLDEQFF
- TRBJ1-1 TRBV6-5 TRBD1 TGTGCCAGCAGTTACTCGAACAGGGGGGGTACTGAAGCTTTCTTT CASSYSNRGGTEAFF
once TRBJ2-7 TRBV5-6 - TGTGCCAGCAGCTTGGTCCAGGAAGCCTACGAGCAGTACTTC CASSLVQEAYEQYF
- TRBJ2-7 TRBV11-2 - TGTGCCAGCAGCTTAGGGCCCGGGGGGCAGTACGAGCAGTACTTC CASSLGPGGQYEQYF
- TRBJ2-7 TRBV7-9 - TGTTCCAGCAGTTTTTCAGGGGCCGAGCAGTACTTC CSSSFSGAEQYF